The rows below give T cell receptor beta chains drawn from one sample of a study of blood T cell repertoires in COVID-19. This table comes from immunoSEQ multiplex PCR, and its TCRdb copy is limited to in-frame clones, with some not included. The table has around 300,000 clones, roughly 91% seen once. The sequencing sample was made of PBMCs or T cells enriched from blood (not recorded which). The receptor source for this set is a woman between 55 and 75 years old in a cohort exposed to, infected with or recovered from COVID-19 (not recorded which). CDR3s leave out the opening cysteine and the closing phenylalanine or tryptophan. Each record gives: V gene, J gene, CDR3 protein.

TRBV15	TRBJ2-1	ATSFPEVLVPNEQF
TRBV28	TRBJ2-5	ASSPSSQETQY
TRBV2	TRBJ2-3	ASIGQGYHTDTQY
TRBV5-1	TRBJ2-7	ASSLRGRIGGYEQY
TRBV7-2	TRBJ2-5	ASSLRAGVQETQY
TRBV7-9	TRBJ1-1	ASSLGEGAGQGAEAF
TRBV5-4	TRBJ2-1	ASSLRAGSYNEQF
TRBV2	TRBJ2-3	ASSPTSGPTVDTQY
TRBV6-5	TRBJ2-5	ASSRTSGETQY
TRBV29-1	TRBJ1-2	SVTGGAGGYT
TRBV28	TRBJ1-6	ASNGAPGTGTYNSPLH
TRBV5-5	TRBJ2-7	ASSLSLQGASYEQY
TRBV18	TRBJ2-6	ASSPQGGAGANVLT
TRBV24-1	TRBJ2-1	ATSDSASGTPYNEQF
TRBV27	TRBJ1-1	ASRGQGFPEAF
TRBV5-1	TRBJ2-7	ASSFTGGSSYEQY
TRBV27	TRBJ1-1	ASSLTVLNTEAF
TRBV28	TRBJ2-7	ASTKQVTYEQY
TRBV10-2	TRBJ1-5	ASSEGWGGANQPQH
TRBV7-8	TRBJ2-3	AFRRTSGADTQY
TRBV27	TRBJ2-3	ASSLLAGAGPDTQY
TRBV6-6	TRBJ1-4	ASSYSRVANEKLF
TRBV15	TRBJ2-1	ATGLVANNEQF
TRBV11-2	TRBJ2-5	ASSLVVMGTVGGETQY
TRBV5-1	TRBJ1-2	ASSVDTYYGYT
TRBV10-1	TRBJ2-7	ASSESPRQGRQY
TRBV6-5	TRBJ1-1	ASSRTGVGTEAF
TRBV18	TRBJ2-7	ASSPKGQPTFSSYEQY
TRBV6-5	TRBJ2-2	ASILRGTGAGELF
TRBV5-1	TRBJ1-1	ASSLGDVSGTEAF
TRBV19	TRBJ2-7	ASSIFDRGYEQY
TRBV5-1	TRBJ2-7	ASSNPGQAFAEQY
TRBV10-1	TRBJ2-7	ASSQSTGSYEQY
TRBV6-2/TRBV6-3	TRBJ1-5	ASSYVQGNQPQH
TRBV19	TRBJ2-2	ASSPRGAGGTGELF
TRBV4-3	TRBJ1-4	ASSPGDRENEKLF
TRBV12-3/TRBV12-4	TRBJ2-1	ASSFEGLAAQF
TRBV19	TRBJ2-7	ASSLYADLASYEQY
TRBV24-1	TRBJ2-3	ATSGQFTDTQY
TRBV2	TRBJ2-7	ASRARTGDYEQY
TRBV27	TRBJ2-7	AIPGNILPHEQY
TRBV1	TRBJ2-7	TSSQERSSSGYCGYEQY